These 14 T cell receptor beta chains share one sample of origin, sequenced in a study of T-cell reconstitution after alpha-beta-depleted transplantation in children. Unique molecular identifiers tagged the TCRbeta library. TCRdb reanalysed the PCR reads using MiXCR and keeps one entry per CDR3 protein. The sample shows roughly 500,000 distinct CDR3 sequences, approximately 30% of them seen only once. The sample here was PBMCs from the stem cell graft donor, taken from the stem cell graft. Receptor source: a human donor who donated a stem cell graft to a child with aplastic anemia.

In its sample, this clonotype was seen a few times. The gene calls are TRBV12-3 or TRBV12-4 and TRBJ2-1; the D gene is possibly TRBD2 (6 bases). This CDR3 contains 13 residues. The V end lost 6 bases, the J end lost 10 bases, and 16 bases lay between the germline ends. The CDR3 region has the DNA TGTGCCAGCAGCCCCCTAGCGACGGGAGAGCAGTTCTTC. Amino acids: CASSPLATGEQFF.

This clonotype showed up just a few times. The CDR3 loop reads CASSLRLAGETTDTQYF. For the CDR3, the DNA is TGTGCCAGCAGCTTACGACTAGCGGGAGAGACGACAGATACGCAGTATTTT. The chain couples TRBV7-2 to TRBJ2-3; 12 bases agree with TRBD2. The germline CDR1 and CDR2 sequences are SGHTA and FQGNSA. The trim removed 2 bases at V and 3 bases at J, leaving 6 bases unmatched. The CDR3 is made up of 17 amino acids. Together with reference TRBV7-2 and TRBJ2-3, the CDR3 gives the full variable domain: GAGVSQSPSNKVTEKGKDVELRCDPISGHTALYWYRQSLGQGLEFLIYFQGNSAPDKSGLPSDRFSAERTGGSVSTLTIQRTQQEDSAVYLCASSLRLAGETTDTQYFGPGTRLTVL.

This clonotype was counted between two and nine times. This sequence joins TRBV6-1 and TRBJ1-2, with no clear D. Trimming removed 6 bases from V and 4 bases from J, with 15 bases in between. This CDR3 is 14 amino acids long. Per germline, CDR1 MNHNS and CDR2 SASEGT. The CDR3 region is CASSTRGDVYGYTF. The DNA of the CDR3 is TGTGCCAGCAGCACAAGAGGAGACGTCTATGGCTACACCTTC.

Here the CDR3 reads CASSSWTANSPLHF. In nucleotides, the CDR3 is TGCGCCAGCAGCTCTTGGACGGCGAATTCACCCCTCCACTTT. The V and J genes are TRBV5-1 and TRBJ1-6, with D unresolved. The CDR3 has 14 amino acids. V was pared by 3 bases and J by 7 bases, with 11 bases between. The germline V gene has CDR1 SGHRS and CDR2 YFSETQ.

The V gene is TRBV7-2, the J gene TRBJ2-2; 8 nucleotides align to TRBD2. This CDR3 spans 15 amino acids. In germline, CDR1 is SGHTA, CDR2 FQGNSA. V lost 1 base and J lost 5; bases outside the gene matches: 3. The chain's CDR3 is CASSLVGLATGELFF. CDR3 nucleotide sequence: TGTGCCAGCAGCTTAGTAGGACTAGCAACCGGGGAGCTGTTTTTT.

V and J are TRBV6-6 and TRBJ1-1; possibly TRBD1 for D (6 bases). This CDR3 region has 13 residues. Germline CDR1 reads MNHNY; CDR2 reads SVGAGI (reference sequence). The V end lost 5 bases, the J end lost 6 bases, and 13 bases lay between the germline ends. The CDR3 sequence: CASSHWGGPEAFF. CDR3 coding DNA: TGTGCCAGCAGTCATTGGGGGGGCCCTGAAGCTTTCTTT.

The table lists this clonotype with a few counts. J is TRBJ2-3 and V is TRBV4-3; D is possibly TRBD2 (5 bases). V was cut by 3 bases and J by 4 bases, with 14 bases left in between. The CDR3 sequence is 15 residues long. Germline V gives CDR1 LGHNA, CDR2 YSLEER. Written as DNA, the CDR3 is TGCGCCAGCAGCCAGACGCCGACTAAGGCAGATACGCAGTATTTT. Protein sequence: CASSQTPTKADTQYF.

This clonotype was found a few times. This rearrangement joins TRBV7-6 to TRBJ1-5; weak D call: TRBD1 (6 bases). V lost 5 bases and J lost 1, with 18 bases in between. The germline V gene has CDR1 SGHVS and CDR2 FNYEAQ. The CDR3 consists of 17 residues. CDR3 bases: TGTGCCAGCAGCCATAGACTACAGGGCGCGAGCAATCAGCCCCAGCATTTT. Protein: CASSHRLQGASNQPQHF.

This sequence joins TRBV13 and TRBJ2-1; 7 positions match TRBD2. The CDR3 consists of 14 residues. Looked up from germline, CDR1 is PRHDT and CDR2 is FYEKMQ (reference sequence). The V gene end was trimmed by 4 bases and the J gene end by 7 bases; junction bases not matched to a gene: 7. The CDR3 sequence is CASSSRGSRNEQFF. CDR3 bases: TGTGCCAGCAGCTCCCGCGGGAGCAGAAATGAGCAGTTCTTC.

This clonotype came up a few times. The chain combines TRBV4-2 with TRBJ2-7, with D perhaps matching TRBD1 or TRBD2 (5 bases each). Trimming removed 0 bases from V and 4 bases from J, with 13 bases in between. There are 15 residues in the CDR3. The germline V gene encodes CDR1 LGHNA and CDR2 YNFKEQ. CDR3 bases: TGTGCCAGCAGCCAAGATCTGAGGGGCGGATACGAGCAGTACTTC. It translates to CASSQDLRGGYEQYF.

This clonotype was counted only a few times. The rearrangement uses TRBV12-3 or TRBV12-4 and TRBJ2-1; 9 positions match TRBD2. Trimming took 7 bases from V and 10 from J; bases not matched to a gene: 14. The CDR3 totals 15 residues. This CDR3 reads CASTYPASGILEQFF. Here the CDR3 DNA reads TGTGCCAGCACTTACCCGGCTAGCGGGATCTTAGAGCAGTTCTTC.

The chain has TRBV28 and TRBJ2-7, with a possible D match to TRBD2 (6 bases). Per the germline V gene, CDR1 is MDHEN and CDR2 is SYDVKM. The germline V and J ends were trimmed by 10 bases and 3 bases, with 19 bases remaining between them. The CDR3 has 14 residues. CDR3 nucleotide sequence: TGTGCCACCCACGTGGCGGGGACTCTCTACGAGCAGTACTTC. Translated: CATHVAGTLYEQYF.

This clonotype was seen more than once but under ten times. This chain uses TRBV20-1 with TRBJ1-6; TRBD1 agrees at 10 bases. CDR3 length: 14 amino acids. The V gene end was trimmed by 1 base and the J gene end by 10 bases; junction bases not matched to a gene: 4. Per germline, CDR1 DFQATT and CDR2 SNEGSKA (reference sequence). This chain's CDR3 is CSARVGTGDSPLHF. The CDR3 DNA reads TGCAGTGCTAGAGTTGGGACAGGGGACTCACCCCTCCACTTT.

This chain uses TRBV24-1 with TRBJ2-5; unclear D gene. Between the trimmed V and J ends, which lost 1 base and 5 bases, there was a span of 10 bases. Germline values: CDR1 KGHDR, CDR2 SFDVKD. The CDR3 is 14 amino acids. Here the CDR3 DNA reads TGTGCCACCAGTGATTTTCCTGGACGGGAGACCCAGTACTTC. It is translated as CATSDFPGRETQYF.